This T cell receptor beta chain was recorded in a study of cytomegalovirus exposure and HLA in healthy donors. General study points: Accurate predictions that matched the HLA-A and HLA-B alleles of most subjects were reportedly made from TCR beta sequences. Cytomegalovirus association was assigned to about 150 TCR beta chains. The sole available immune exposure information was CMV serostatus. Generally TCR sequences proved uncommon, though certain public TCRs appeared in numerous donors.

PCR amplification relied on 60 Vbeta primers (plus 13 Jbeta primers). TCRdb's copy holds only in-frame clones and misses some; the assay was immunoSEQ multiplex PCR. This sample contains approximately 110,000 clones. A note on this clone: Its matching antigen is unknown.

Germline CDR1 reads MNHEY; CDR2 reads SVGAGI. CDR3 length: 13 residues. Losses at the gene ends were 10 bases for V and 3 bases for J; bases not matched to a gene: 4. The V gene is TRBV6-5, the J gene TRBJ2-2; 8 bases align to TRBD1. The sequencing sample was made of PBMCs. The TCR was taken from a man aged 25 to 40 in good health and CMV-seronegative. CDR3 protein: CAISTGDTGELFF. The CDR3 region has the DNA TGTGCCATCTCGACAGGGGACACCGGGGAGCTGTTTTTT.